Reported below is one T cell receptor beta chain. This sample is drawn from a study of blood T cell repertoires in COVID-19. J gave up 2 bases and V 3 bases, and 2 bases lay outside the gene matches. Looked up from germline, CDR1 is SGDLS and CDR2 is YYNGEE. The CDR3 is made up of 14 amino acids. Profiling relied on immunoSEQ multiplex PCR, and the TCRdb table lists in-frame clones only, not all of them. This repertoire shows more than 150,000 clones, around 84% found once; its top ten account for 13% to 15%. The origin of this receptor is a man younger than 40 with active or convalescent COVID-19. V and J are TRBV9 and TRBJ2-3; 8 nucleotides align to TRBD2. The sequencing sample was made of peripheral blood. The CDR3 DNA reads as TGTGCCAGCAGCGCAGCGGGGGACACAGATACGCAGTATTTT. Translated, it gives CASSAAGDTDTQYF.